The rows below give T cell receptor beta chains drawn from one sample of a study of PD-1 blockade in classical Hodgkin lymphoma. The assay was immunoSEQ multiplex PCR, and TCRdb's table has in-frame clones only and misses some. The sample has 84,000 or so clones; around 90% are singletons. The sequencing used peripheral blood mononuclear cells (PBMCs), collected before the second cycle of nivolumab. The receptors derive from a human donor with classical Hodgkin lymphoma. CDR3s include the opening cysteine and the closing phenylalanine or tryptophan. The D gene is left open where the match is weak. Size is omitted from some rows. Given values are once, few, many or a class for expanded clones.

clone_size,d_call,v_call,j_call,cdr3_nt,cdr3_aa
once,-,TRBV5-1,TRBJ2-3,TGCGCCAGCAGCCGCACAAATTCAGATACGCAGTATTTT,CASSRTNSDTQYF
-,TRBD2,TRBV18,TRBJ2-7,TGTGCCAGCTCACCACCAACTAGCGGGAGCTCCTACGAGCAGTACTTC,CASSPPTSGSSYEQYF
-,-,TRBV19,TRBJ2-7,TGTGCCAGTAGTCCCAGGGGAACCTCCTACGAGCAGTACTTC,CASSPRGTSYEQYF
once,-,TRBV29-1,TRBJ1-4,TGCAGCGTTGAGAACGCAGGGCAAGGCCGAAAACTGTTTTTT,CSVENAGQGRKLFF
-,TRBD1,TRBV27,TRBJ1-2,TGTGCCAGCACCGGGACAGGGGGAGATGGCTACACCTTC,CASTGTGGDGYTF
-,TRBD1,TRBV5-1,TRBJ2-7,TGCGCCAGCAGCGAATTGACAGGGGCCGGGTACGAGCAGTACTTC,CASSELTGAGYEQYF
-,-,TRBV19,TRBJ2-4,TGTGCCAGTTCCGACACGCTTAAAAACATTCAGTACTTC,CASSDTLKNIQYF
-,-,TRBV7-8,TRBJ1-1,TGTGCCAGCAGCTACACCGGGGGGGGGAACACTGAAGCTTTCTTT,CASSYTGGGNTEAFF
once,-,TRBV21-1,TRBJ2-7,TGTGCCAGCAGCAAAGGGGGGACTAGTTCTTACGAGCAGTACTTC,CASSKGGTSSYEQYF
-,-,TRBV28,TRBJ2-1,TGTGCCAGCAGGAAATCGAGCGCCAATGAGCAGTTCTTC,CASRKSSANEQFF
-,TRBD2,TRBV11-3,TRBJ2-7,TGTGCCAGCAGCTTAGGCGGGAGGGCCTACGAGCAGTACTTC,CASSLGGRAYEQYF
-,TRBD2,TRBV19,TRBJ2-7,TGTGCCAGTAGTATAGGACCGCTAGCGGGAGTCTACGAGCAGTACTTC,CASSIGPLAGVYEQYF
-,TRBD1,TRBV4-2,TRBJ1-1,TGTGCCAGCAGCCAATCCCGGACAGGGGCCCCGAACACTGAAGCTTTCTTT,CASSQSRTGAPNTEAFF
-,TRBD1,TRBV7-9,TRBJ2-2,TGTGCCAGCAGCCCCCCTCGACAGGGGGGCACCGGGGAGCTGTTTTTT,CASSPPRQGGTGELFF
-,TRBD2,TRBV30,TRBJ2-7,TGTGCCTGGAGTGGGGGACTAGGAAACGAGCAGTACTTC,CAWSGGLGNEQYF
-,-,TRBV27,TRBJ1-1,TGTGCCAGCAGTTCCTACAGGTACACTGAAGCTTTCTTT,CASSSYRYTEAFF
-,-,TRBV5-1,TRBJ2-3,TGCGCCAGCAGCCCTACAGGGAATACGCAGTATTTT,CASSPTGNTQYF
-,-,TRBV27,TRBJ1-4,TGTGCCAGCAGTTTTGGGGGGTTTAATGAAAAACTGTTTTTT,CASSFGGFNEKLFF
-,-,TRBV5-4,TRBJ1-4,TGTGCCAGCAGCTTGCAGGGAGGGAGTGAAAAACTGTTTTTT,CASSLQGGSEKLFF
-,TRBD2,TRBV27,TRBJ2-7,TGTGCCAGCACCCCGATCGGGGCTAGCGGGATATCCTCCTACGAGCAGTACTTC,CASTPIGASGISSYEQYF
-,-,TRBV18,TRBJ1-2,TGTGCCAGCTCCGGTGGAAGAGCTAACTATGGCTACACCTTC,CASSGGRANYGYTF
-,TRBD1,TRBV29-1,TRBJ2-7,TGCAGCGTTGGAGGGGGCCGGGGCGCTTTATACGAGCAGTACTTC,CSVGGGRGALYEQYF
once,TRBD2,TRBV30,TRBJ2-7,TGTGCCTGGGACTCATCGGGAGGCCACTACGAGCAGTACTTC,CAWDSSGGHYEQYF
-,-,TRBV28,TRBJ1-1,TGTGCCAGCAGTTTGTATATGTACGGGACCCGGGAGCCAGCTTTCTTT,CASSLYMYGTREPAFF
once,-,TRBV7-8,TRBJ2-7,TGTGCCAGCAGCTTAAGTCAACACCTGGGCGAGCAGTACTTC,CASSLSQHLGEQYF
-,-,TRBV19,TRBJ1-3,TGTGCCAGTAGTAACCTTCAGGGCAGCTCTGGAAACACCATATATTTT,CASSNLQGSSGNTIYF
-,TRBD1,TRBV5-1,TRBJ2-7,TGCGCCAGCAGAATGACAGGGGGCTACGAGCAGTACTTC,CASRMTGGYEQYF
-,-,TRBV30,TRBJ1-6,TGTGCCTGTCGGACGGAATCGAACTATAATTCACCCCTCCACTTT,CACRTESNYNSPLHF
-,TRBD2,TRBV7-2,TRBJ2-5,TGTGCCAGCAGCCCACGGCTAGCGGGACGAGAGACCCAGTACTTC,CASSPRLAGRETQYF
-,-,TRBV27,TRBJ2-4,TGTGCCAGCAGTTCGATAGACAGACTAGCCAAAAACATTCAGTACTTC,CASSSIDRLAKNIQYF
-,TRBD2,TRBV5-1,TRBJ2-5,TGCGCCAGCAGCGCCGGAAGCGGGAGCGATTGGCCCAGGGGAGGGGAGACCCAGTACTTC,CASSAGSGSDWPRGGETQYF
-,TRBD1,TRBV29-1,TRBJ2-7,TGCAGCGTTGCAAGACAGGGGATCTACGAGCAGTACTTC,CSVARQGIYEQYF
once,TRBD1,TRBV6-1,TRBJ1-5,TGTGCCAGCAGTCGGGGACAGAGTAGCAATCAGCCCCAGCATTTT,CASSRGQSSNQPQHF
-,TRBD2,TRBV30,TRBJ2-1,TGTGCCTCGGCGGCAGGACTAGCGGGTAATGAGCAGTTCTTC,CASAAGLAGNEQFF
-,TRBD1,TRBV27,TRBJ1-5,TGTGCCAGCAGATCTCTCGGACAGGGGCCTAGGCCCCAGCATTTT,CASRSLGQGPRPQHF
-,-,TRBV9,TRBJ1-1,TGTGCCAGCAGCGTAGTAACCGCGAACACTGAAGCTTTCTTT,CASSVVTANTEAFF
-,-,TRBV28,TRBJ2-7,TGTGCCAGCAGGGAAGGGTTACGCGAGCAGTACTTC,CASREGLREQYF
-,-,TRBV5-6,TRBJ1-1,TGTGCCAGCAGCTTCGGCTCAACAAGCTACACTGAAGCTTTCTTT,CASSFGSTSYTEAFF
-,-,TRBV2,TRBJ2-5,TGTGCCAGCTTAGAGATAGTACAAGAGACCCAGTACTTC,CASLEIVQETQYF
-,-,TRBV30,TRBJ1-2,TGTGCCTGGAGTGTACAATATAGAGCCTACTTC,CAWSVQYRAYF
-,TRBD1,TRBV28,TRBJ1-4,TGTGCCAGCAGTTTACCGGGATCAGGGGGTGAAAAACTGTTTTTT,CASSLPGSGGEKLFF
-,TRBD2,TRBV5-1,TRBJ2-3,TGCGCCAGCAGCTTCACGCTAGCGGGTCTAGATACGCAGTATTTT,CASSFTLAGLDTQYF
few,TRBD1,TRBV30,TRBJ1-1,TGTGCCTGGACGGGACAGGGCCAAGTCATGAACACTGAAGCTTTCTTT,CAWTGQGQVMNTEAFF
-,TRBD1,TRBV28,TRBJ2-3,TGTGCCAGCAGTTTCGGACAGGGCGACACAGATACGCAGTATTTT,CASSFGQGDTDTQYF
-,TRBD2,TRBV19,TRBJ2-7,TGTGCCAGTAGTAACGGACTAGCGGGAGTGTACGAGCAGTACTTC,CASSNGLAGVYEQYF
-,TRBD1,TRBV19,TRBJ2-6,TGTGCCAGTAGTTCCCCTGGGACAGCTGGGGCCAACGTCCTGACTTTC,CASSSPGTAGANVLTF
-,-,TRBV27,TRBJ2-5,TGTGCCAGCAGTTTGGGGGAACTAAAAAGCGGAGAGACCCAGTACTTC,CASSLGELKSGETQYF
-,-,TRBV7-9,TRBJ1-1,TGTGCCAGCAGCTCCCCAAGGGCGCGGACTGAAGCTTTCTTT,CASSSPRARTEAFF
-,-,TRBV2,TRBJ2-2,TGTGCCAGCATCCTCCACACCGGGGAGCTGTTTTTT,CASILHTGELFF
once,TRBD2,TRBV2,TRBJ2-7,TGTGCCAGCGGGGACTACCCCCCGAAGCAGTACTTC,CASGDYPPKQYF
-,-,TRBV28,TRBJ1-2,TGTGCCAGCAGTTTACCGGGGCGCTACACCTTC,CASSLPGRYTF
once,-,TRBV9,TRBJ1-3,TGTGCCAGCAGCGTATCGGGTACAAGAAACACCATATATTTT,CASSVSGTRNTIYF
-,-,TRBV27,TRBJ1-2,TGTGCCAGCAGTTTTTCCGGTAACTATGGCTACACCTTC,CASSFSGNYGYTF